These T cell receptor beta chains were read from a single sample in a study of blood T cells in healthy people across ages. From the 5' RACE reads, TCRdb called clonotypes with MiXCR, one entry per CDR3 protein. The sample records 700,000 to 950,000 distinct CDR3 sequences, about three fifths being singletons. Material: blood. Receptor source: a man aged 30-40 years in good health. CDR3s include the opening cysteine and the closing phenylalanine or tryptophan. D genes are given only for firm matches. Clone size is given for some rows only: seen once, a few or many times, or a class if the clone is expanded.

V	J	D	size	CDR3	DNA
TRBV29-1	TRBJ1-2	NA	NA	CSLELNYGYTF	TGCAGCTTAGAGTTGAACTATGGCTACACCTTC
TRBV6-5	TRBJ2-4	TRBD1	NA	CASSYVRQGAKNIQYF	TGTGCCAGCAGTTACGTCAGACAGGGGGCCAAAAACATTCAGTACTTC
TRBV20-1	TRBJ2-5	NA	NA	CSALGLAGPARETQYF	TGCAGTGCCTTAGGACTGGCGGGTCCTGCCCGGGAGACCCAGTACTTC
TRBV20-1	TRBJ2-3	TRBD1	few	CSASPGQGLDTQYF	TGCAGTGCTAGCCCCGGACAGGGATTGGATACGCAGTATTTT
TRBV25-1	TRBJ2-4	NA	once	CASSDGGTKPKNIQYF	TGTGCCAGCAGTGATGGGGGGACAAAGCCCAAAAACATTCAGTACTTC
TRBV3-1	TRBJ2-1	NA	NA	CASSQDPPGGAYNEQFF	TGTGCCAGCAGCCAAGATCCCCCAGGGGGGGCCTACAATGAGCAGTTCTTC
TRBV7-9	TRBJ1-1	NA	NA	CANSSLRPELANTEAFF	TGTGCCAACAGCTCCTTGCGGCCGGAACTGGCGAACACTGAAGCTTTCTTT
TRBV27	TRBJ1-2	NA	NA	CASSPLRGEEGYTF	TGTGCCAGCAGTCCCCTCCGTGGGGAGGAGGGCTACACCTTC
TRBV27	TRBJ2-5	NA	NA	CASRTNQGETQYF	TGTGCCAGCCGAACAAACCAGGGAGAGACCCAGTACTTC
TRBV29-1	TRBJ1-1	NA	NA	CSVAPFENPFF	TGCAGCGTTGCCCCGTTCGAAAACCCTTTCTTT